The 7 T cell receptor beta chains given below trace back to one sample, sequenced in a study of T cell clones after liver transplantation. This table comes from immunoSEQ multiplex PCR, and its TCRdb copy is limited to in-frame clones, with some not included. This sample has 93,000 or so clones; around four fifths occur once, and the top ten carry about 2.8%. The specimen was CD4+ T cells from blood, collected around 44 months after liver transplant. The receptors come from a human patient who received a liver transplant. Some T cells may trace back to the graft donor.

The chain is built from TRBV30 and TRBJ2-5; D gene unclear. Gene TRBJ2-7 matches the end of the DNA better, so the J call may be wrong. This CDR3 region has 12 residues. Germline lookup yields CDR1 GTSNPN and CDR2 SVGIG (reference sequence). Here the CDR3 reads CAWNLRFDEQYF. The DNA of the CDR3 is TGTGCCTGGAATCTTAGGTTCGACGAGCAGTACTTC.

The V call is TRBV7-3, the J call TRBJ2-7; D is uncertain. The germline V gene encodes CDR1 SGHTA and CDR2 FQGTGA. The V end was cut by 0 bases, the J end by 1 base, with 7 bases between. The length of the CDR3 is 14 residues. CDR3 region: CASSLTGGSYEQYF. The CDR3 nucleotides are TGTGCCAGCAGCTTAACAGGCGGTTCCTACGAGCAGTACTTC.

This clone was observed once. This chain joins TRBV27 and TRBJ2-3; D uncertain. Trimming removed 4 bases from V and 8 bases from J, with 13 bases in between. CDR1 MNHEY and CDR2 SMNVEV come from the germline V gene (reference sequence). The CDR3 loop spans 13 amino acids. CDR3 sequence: CASSSPNRATQYF. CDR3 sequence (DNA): TGTGCCAGCAGTTCCCCTAACCGCGCTACGCAGTATTTT.

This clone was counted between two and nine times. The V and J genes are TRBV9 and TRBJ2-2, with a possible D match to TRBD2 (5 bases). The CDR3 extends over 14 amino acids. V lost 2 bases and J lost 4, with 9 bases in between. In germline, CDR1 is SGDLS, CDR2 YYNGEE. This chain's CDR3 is CASSVLGGTGELFF. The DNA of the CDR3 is TGTGCCAGCAGCGTTCTAGGAGGCACCGGGGAGCTGTTTTTT.

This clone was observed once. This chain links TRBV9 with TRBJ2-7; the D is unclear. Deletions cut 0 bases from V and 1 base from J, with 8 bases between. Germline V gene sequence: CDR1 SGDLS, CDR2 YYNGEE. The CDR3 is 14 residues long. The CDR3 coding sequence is TGTGCCAGCAGCGTAGTCGCTCAGTCCTACGAGCAGTACTTC. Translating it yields CASSVVAQSYEQYF. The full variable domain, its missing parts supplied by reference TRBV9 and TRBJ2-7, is DSGVTQTPKHLITATGQRVTLRCSPRSGDLSVYWYQQSLDQGLQFLIQYYNGEERAKGNILERFSAQQFPDLHSELNLSSLELGDSALYFCASSVVAQSYEQYFGPGTRLTVT.

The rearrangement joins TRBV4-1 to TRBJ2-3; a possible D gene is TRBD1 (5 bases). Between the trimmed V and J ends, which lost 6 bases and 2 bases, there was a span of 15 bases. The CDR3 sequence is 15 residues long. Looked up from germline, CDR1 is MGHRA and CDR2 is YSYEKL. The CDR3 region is CASRPGLSPTDTQYF. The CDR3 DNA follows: TGCGCCAGCAGACCAGGGTTGAGTCCCACAGATACGCAGTATTTT.

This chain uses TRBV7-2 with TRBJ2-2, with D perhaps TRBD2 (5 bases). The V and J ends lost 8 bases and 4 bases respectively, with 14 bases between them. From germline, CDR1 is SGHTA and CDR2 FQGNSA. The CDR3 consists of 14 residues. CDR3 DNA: TGTGCCAGCGCCGGGGTCCAGGCCACCGGGGAGCTGTTTTTT. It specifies CASAGVQATGELFF.